What follows are 32 T cell receptor beta chains derived from one specimen sequenced in a study of T cell responses to AZD1222 COVID-19 vaccine (dated by TCRdb to 2020 to 2022). Library preparation was by the immunoSEQ multiplex PCR assay. This immuneACCESS table, as held by TCRdb, lists in-frame sequences with V and J called but not all clones. Of the missing ones, under half trace to an unresolved V gene in checked studies; the others have no known cause. The sample has 150,000 or so clones on record, approximately 90% of them singletons. Jointly, the top ten make up approximately 5.1% of the sample. This sample's time point label indicates: baseline before first vaccination. Specimen: peripheral blood, collected on day 0 of AZD1222 vaccination. The receptors originated from an adult in good health.

This clone was recorded a few times. The CDR3 region has the DNA TGTGCCAGCAGAGGGAACACTGAAGCTTTCTTT. It codes for CASRGNTEAFF. This chain connects TRBV21-1 to TRBJ1-1. TRBV21-1 corresponds to a pseudogene. The CDR3 runs 11 residues.

The chain is built from TRBV11-2 and TRBJ2-1, with TRBD2 matching over 8 bases. Unmatched junction bases numbered 3, after V lost 6 bases and J lost 2 bases. This CDR3 spans 14 amino acids. Germline V CDR1 and CDR2: SGHAT, FQNNGV. The CDR3 DNA sequence: TGTGCCAGCAGTTCGGGACTAGCCTACAATGAGCAGTTCTTC. This sequence encodes CASSSGLAYNEQFF.

The CDR3 loop reads CASSVEVGGTETYSNQPQHF. The CDR3 DNA reads TGTGCCAGCAGCGTAGAGGTGGGGGGGACAGAGACATATAGCAATCAGCCCCAGCATTTT. The V call is TRBV9, the J call TRBJ1-5, with TRBD1 matching over 7 bases. CDR1 and CDR2 (germline): SGDLS, YYNGEE. With V trimmed by 0 bases and J by 0 bases, 15 bases remained unmatched. The length of the CDR3 is 20 residues.

This clone was detected only once. The chain employs TRBV4-1 and TRBJ2-1; the match to TRBD2 covers 14 bases. Germline assignment: CDR1 MGHRA and CDR2 YSYEKL. CDR3 length: 15 residues. The junction had 2 bases not matched to a gene; V was cut back by 1 base and J by 9 bases. The DNA for the CDR3 is TGCGCCAGCAGCCAAGGGACTAGCGGGGGGATTGAGCAGTTCTTC. Translated: CASSQGTSGGIEQFF.

With regard to this clone: Germline is not matched at one junction end, which may reflect a read error. The rearrangement uses TRBV30 and TRBJ2-7; possibly TRBD2 for D (6 bases). The V gene's germline CDR1 is GTSNPN and CDR2 SVGIG (reference sequence). This CDR3 contains 13 residues. The CDR3 is CAWSDTSSHEQYF. The DNA of the CDR3 is TGTGCCTGGTCAGACACTAGCTCCCACGAGCAGTACTTC.

This clone was seen just once. The chain combines TRBV13 with TRBJ2-2; the D gene could be TRBD1 or TRBD2 (5 bases each). The V end was cut by 5 bases, the J end by 3 bases, with 10 bases between. The CDR3 length is 14 residues. Looked up from germline, CDR1 is PRHDT and CDR2 is FYEKMQ (reference sequence). CDR3 in amino acids: CASSRLGDTGELFF. The CDR3 nucleotides read TGTGCCAGCAGCCGACTGGGGGACACCGGGGAGCTGTTTTTT.

This chain joins TRBV7-2 and TRBJ1-3; D gene ambiguous. Trimming removed 1 base at V and 3 bases at J, with 10 bases between. From germline, CDR1 is SGHTA and CDR2 FQGNSA. The CDR3 totals 15 residues. Here the CDR3 DNA reads TGTGCCAGCAGCTTAGTGGCCGATATTGGAAACACCATATATTTT. It encodes CASSLVADIGNTIYF.

V usage is TRBV2 and J usage is TRBJ1-1, with unresolved D. The CDR3 covers 14 residues. The V gene lost 1 base and the J gene lost 1 base, with 7 bases spanning the gap. Germline V gene lookup returns CDR1 SNHLY and CDR2 FYNNEI. The DNA for the CDR3 is TGTGCCAGCAGTGAAGGGGCTGCGAACACTGAAGCTTTCTTT. Its protein is CASSEGAANTEAFF. Using reference TRBV2 and TRBJ1-1 for the parts outside the CDR3, the full variable domain is EPEVTQTPSHQVTQMGQEVILRCVPISNHLYFYWYRQILGQKVEFLVSFYNNEISEKSEIFDDQFSVERPDGSNFTLKIRSTKLEDSAMYFCASSEGAANTEAFFGQGTRLTVV.

This chain uses TRBV24-1 with TRBJ2-3, with 7 bases matching TRBD2. This CDR3 has 14 amino acids. V trimming: 10 bases; J trimming: 5 bases; junction bases outside the gene matches: 11. Germline V gives CDR1 KGHDR, CDR2 SFDVKD. The CDR3 region is CATGTSERQDTQYF. In DNA form, the CDR3 reads TGTGCCACGGGTACTAGCGAGAGACAAGATACGCAGTATTTT.

The rearrangement joins TRBV2 to TRBJ1-6; D may be TRBD1 (5 bases). Germline CDR1 SNHLY, CDR2 FYNNEI. This CDR3 comprises 14 residues. V was clipped by 7 bases and J by 14 bases, with 21 bases between them. CDR3 sequence reads: CASTLQEVEGTLHF. CDR3 coding DNA: TGTGCCAGCACCCTTCAGGAGGTCGAGGGGACCCTCCACTTT.

Comments on this clone: Other nucleotide sequences in the sample specify the same CDR3. The chain recombines TRBV19 with TRBJ1-6, with no clear D. The CDR3 length is 13 residues. Germline-derived CDR1 and CDR2 are LNHDA and SQIVND (reference sequence). The V and J ends lost 8 bases and 7 bases respectively, with 12 bases between them. The CDR3 nucleotides are TGTGCCAGTTCGTGGGGTTCGAATTCACCCCTCCACTTT. Protein product: CASSWGSNSPLHF.

The sample holds one count of this clone. V gene TRBV29-1 combines with J gene TRBJ2-3; 10 nucleotides align to TRBD2. Losses at the gene ends were 7 bases for V and 2 bases for J; bases not matched to a gene: 15. Per the germline V gene, CDR1 is SQVTM and CDR2 is ANQGSEA. This CDR3 has 17 residues. CDR3 nucleotides: TGCAGCGCGGACGGGACGGTAGCGGGAGGTAACACAGATACGCAGTATTTT. This codes for CSADGTVAGGNTDTQYF.

The chain is built from TRBV6-2 or TRBV6-3 and TRBJ2-3; 12 positions match TRBD2. The trim removed 4 bases at V and 1 base at J, leaving 12 bases unmatched. This CDR3 contains 19 residues. Germline CDR1 MNHEY, CDR2 SVGEGT. The CDR3 loop is CASSFNPSGRAEGTDTQYF. Here the CDR3 DNA reads TGTGCCAGCAGTTTCAACCCTAGCGGGAGGGCCGAAGGCACAGATACGCAGTATTTT.

The chain combines TRBV7-9 with TRBJ1-4; tentative D call: TRBD1 (6 bases). Germline CDR1 and CDR2: SEHNR and FQNEAQ (reference sequence). This CDR3 region has 14 residues. V was trimmed by 3 bases and J by 5 bases, leaving 10 bases between them. CDR3 sequence reads: CASSLGGRNEKLFF. DNA of the CDR3: TGTGCCAGCAGCTTGGGGGGCCGGAATGAAAAACTGTTTTTT.

The chain recombines TRBV3-1 (or the pseudogene TRBV3-2) with TRBJ2-3; D is uncertain. With 2 bases removed from V and 0 bases from J, the gap between germline ends came to 3 bases. Germline assignment: CDR1 LGHDT and CDR2 YNNKEL (reference sequence). CDR3 length equals 13 residues. CDR3 sequence: CASSQSSTDTQYF. The CDR3 bases are TGTGCCAGCAGCCAAAGCAGCACAGATACGCAGTATTTT.

The V and J genes are TRBV7-9 and TRBJ1-4, with a weak D call TRBD1 (6 bases). The CDR3 is made up of 15 amino acids. Germline-derived CDR1 and CDR2 are SEHNR and FQNEAQ (reference sequence). V dropped 5 bases and J dropped 8 bases, with 18 bases sitting between them. CDR3 in amino acids: CASSHTLGGGEKLFF. CDR3 nucleotide sequence: TGTGCCAGCAGCCACACCCTGGGGGGGGGCGAAAAACTGTTTTTT.

The chain recombines TRBV11-2 with TRBJ1-2; TRBD1 might be the D (6 bases). CDR1 SGHAT and CDR2 FQNNGV come from the germline V gene. The CDR3 runs 14 residues. The V end lost 1 base, the J end lost 8 bases, and 14 bases lay between the germline ends. DNA of the CDR3: TGTGCCAGCAGCTTAGCGGGCAGGGGCGTGGGCTACACCTTC. Residues: CASSLAGRGVGYTF.

The V and J genes are TRBV6-5 and TRBJ1-1, with D unresolved. This CDR3 has 15 amino acids. In germline, CDR1 is MNHEY, CDR2 SVGAGI. V lost 4 bases to trimming and J lost 5 bases, with 17 bases between them. The CDR3 region is CASSSPGGGLTEAFF. The CDR3 DNA reads as TGTGCCAGCAGTTCCCCGGGAGGAGGCTTAACTGAAGCTTTCTTT.

V is TRBV28 and J is TRBJ1-4; D gene ambiguous. Germline assignment: CDR1 MDHEN and CDR2 SYDVKM. The CDR3 is 12 amino acids. The V end lost 4 bases, the J end lost 2 bases, and 2 bases lay between the germline ends. CDR3 region: CASSSTNEKLFF. In nucleotides, the CDR3 is TGTGCCAGCAGTTCGACTAATGAAAAACTGTTTTTT.

V is TRBV30 and J is TRBJ2-1, with D maybe TRBD2 (5 bases). Per the germline V gene, CDR1 is GTSNPN and CDR2 is SVGIG (reference sequence). Deletions cut 3 bases from V and 13 bases from J, with 16 bases between. The CDR3 is 12 residues long. The DNA of the CDR3 is TGTGCCTGGAGGACTCGGACTGGCCCCCAGTTCTTC. Residues: CAWRTRTGPQFF.

The rearrangement uses TRBV4-1 and TRBJ1-2, with D hard to call. CDR1 is MGHRA, CDR2 YSYEKL, per germline. The CDR3 is 13 residues long. The V end was cut by 4 bases, the J end by 8 bases, with 14 bases between. In DNA form, the CDR3 reads TGCGCCAGCAGCCCCACCAACCAGTGGGGCTACACCTTC. It translates to CASSPTNQWGYTF.

The CDR3 coding sequence is TGTGCCAGCAGCACCCTCAGGGGGCAAGAGACCCAGTACTTC. This codes for CASSTLRGQETQYF. The V gene is TRBV7-8, the J gene TRBJ2-5; 7 bases map to TRBD1. The length of the CDR3 is 14 residues. Germline V gene sequence: CDR1 SGHVS, CDR2 FQNEAQ. The ends lost 5 bases at V and 2 bases at J; junction bases unmatched: 5.

This rearrangement joins TRBV19 to TRBJ1-5; maybe TRBD1 (6 bases). Germline V gene sequence: CDR1 LNHDA, CDR2 SQIVND (reference sequence). This CDR3 has 15 residues. V lost 8 bases and J 1 base, leaving 15 bases between the germline ends. CDR3 DNA: TGTGCCAGTTCCCCTCGGGACATAAGCAATCAGCCCCAGCATTTT. This translates into CASSPRDISNQPQHF.

The chain has TRBV2 and TRBJ2-3, with 14 bases fitting TRBD2. CDR1 and CDR2 (germline): SNHLY, FYNNEI. The CDR3 length is 15 residues. V lost 6 bases to trimming and J lost 5 bases; unmatched junction nucleotides: 4. Written as DNA, the CDR3 is TGTGCCAGCAGCGCGGGACTAGCGGGAGTAGATACGCAGTATTTT. Protein sequence: CASSAGLAGVDTQYF.

The chain carries TRBV28 and TRBJ1-1, with D unresolved. The CDR3 extends over 15 amino acids. Germline V gene lookup returns CDR1 MDHEN and CDR2 SYDVKM. V was trimmed by 5 bases and J by 0 bases, leaving 13 bases between them. DNA for the CDR3: TGTGCCAGCAGTCTGCAGATCGTGATGAACACTGAAGCTTTCTTT. This gives the protein CASSLQIVMNTEAFF.

The table lists this clone with a count of one. The gene calls are TRBV7-2 and TRBJ1-5; D is undetermined. The CDR3 is made up of 13 amino acids. The V end was cut by 3 bases, the J end by 3 bases, with 6 bases between. CDR1 is SGHTA and CDR2 is FQGNSA in the germline V gene. CDR3 sequence: CASSLDPNQPQHF. The CDR3 DNA follows: TGTGCCAGCAGCTTGGACCCCAATCAGCCCCAGCATTTT.

With respect to this clone: One end of the junction varies from germline; a read error may be responsible. V and J are TRBV4-2 and TRBJ2-1; D perhaps matches TRBD1 (6 bases). Germline V gene data show CDR1 as LGHNA and CDR2 as YNFKEQ. This CDR3 contains 16 residues. CDR3 coding DNA: TGTGCCAGCAGCCAAGATCTACTTCCCCGGGACAATGAACAGTTCTTC. Residues: CASSQDLLPRDNEQFF.

V usage is TRBV5-1 and J usage is TRBJ2-1; D may be TRBD1 (6 bases). The CDR3 extends over 14 amino acids. Germline V gives CDR1 SGHRS, CDR2 YFSETQ. Trimming pared 2 bases from V and 8 bases from J, leaving 14 bases between. The CDR3 spells CASSFAGTIDEQFF. The CDR3 coding sequence is TGCGCCAGCAGCTTTGCCGGGACAATCGATGAGCAGTTCTTC.

V usage is TRBV19 and J usage is TRBJ1-3, with a possible D match to TRBD1 (6 bases). CDR1 and CDR2 (germline): LNHDA, SQIVND (reference sequence). The germline V and J ends were trimmed by 4 bases and 5 bases, with 12 bases remaining between them. This CDR3 has 14 residues. The CDR3 sequence: CASSTEGHRNTIYF. In nucleotides, the CDR3 is TGTGCCAGTAGTACCGAGGGACACCGAAACACCATATATTTT.

The genes are TRBV28 and TRBJ2-2; D is possibly TRBD2 (6 bases). Trimming shortened V by 7 bases and J by 5 bases, and 14 bases separated the two germline ends. The CDR3 is made up of 14 amino acids. Germline V CDR1 and CDR2: MDHEN, SYDVKM. The CDR3 here is CASKGLPETGELFF. DNA for the CDR3: TGTGCCAGCAAGGGACTTCCAGAGACCGGGGAGCTGTTTTTT.

The chain carries TRBV19 and TRBJ2-1; TRBD2 aligns across 7 bases. The V gene's germline CDR1 is LNHDA and CDR2 SQIVND (reference sequence). J gave up 5 bases and V 1 base, and 2 bases lay outside the gene matches. The CDR3 contains 14 residues. The CDR3 DNA reads TGTGCCAGTAGTATAGTGGGAGGGCACAATGAGCAGTTCTTC. Protein product: CASSIVGGHNEQFF.

V and J are TRBV7-9 and TRBJ1-1, with D maybe TRBD1 (5 bases). The ends were cut back, 2 bases at V and 1 base at J, with 8 bases in the middle. CDR3 length equals 14 residues. Germline assignment: CDR1 SEHNR and CDR2 FQNEAQ (reference sequence). CDR3 nucleotides: TGTGCCAGCAGCTTAATGCAGGGGAACACTGAAGCTTTCTTT. Its translation is CASSLMQGNTEAFF.